The clone carrying this T cell receptor beta chain was recorded once. This entry is derived from a study of blood T cell repertoires in COVID-19. Across the study: Samples taken during acute and convalescent COVID-19 were collected in the United States, Italy and Spain.

The CDR3 totals 14 residues. The V end lost 7 bases, the J end lost 0 bases, and 13 bases lay between the germline ends. Germline V CDR1 and CDR2: SGHTA, FQGNSA. Participants spanned ages about 18 to 100 years and resided in fewer than 30 US areas. Original processing methods: Reference gene primer amplification gave estimated nucleated cell counts. Using immunoSEQ multiplex PCR, the repertoire was profiled, and TCRdb retains in-frame clones only, with some absent. The V and J calls and clone size are taken from that table; D and trimming were inferred from the DNA. The sample consists of approximately 280,000 clones, roughly 86% of them appearing once.

Input material: PBMCs or T cells enriched from blood (not recorded which). This clonotype was sampled from a woman in her sixties who had recovered from COVID-19. The chain uses TRBV7-2 and TRBJ2-7; maybe TRBD2 (6 bases). As DNA, the CDR3 is TGTGCCAGCAACCCGGGACTTAGCTCCTACGAGCAGTACTTC. Its protein product is CASNPGLSSYEQYF.